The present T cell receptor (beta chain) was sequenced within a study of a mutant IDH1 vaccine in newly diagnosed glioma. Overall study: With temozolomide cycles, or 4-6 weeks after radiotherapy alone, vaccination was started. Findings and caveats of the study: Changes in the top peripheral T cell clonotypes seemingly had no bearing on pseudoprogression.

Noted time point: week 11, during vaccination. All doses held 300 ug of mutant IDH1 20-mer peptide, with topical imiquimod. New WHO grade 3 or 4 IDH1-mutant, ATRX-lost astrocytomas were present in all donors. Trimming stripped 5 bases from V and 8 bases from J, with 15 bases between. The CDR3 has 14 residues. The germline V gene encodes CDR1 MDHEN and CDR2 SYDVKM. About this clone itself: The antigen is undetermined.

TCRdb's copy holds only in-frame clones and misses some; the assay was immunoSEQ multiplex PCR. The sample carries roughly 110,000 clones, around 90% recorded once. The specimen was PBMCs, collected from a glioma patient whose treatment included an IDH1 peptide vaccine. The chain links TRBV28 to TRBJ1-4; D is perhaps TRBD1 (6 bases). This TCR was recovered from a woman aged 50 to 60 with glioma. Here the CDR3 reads CASSPRGGHEKLFF. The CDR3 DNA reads TGTGCCAGCAGTCCGCGGGGGGGCCACGAAAAACTGTTTTTT.